This entry lists 23 T cell receptor beta chains sequenced from one sample in a study of CD8+ T cells in alopecia areata. Following extraction, RNA underwent reverse transcription to cDNA, which served as the sequencing template. TCRdb keeps only in-frame clones here, not all; method: immunoSEQ multiplex PCR. This repertoire shows roughly 150,000 clones, roughly 50% found once; its top ten account for about 15%. The sample's treatment: oral pan-JAK inhibitor, 5-10 mg twice daily. Sequences were derived from CD8+ T cells sorted from blood, sampled at week 4, from a patient treated with tofacitinib. All receptors come from a human donor with alopecia areata.

The V and J genes are TRBV6-5 and TRBJ2-3; a weak D match, TRBD2 (6 bases). Germline V gene data show CDR1 as MNHEY and CDR2 as SVGAGI. The CDR3 extends over 16 amino acids. The V end was cut by 2 bases, the J end by 2 bases, with 14 bases between. The CDR3 here is CASSYPRSGDTDTQYF. The CDR3 bases are TGTGCCAGCAGTTACCCACGCTCGGGGGACACAGATACGCAGTATTTT.

The chain combines TRBV2 with TRBJ2-1; possibly TRBD1 or TRBD2 for D (5 bases each). V shed 5 bases and J shed 2 bases, with 16 bases lying between them. Looked up from germline, CDR1 is SNHLY and CDR2 is FYNNEI. This CDR3 spans 16 amino acids. CDR3 DNA: TGTGCCAGCAGTCAGTTGGGGGAACCGACCTACAATGAGCAGTTCTTC. Amino acids: CASSQLGEPTYNEQFF.

J is TRBJ1-1 and V is TRBV30; D is uncertain. Germline CDR1 and CDR2: GTSNPN and SVGIG (reference sequence). V was clipped by 3 bases and J by 6 bases, with 14 bases between them. The CDR3 spans 13 residues. CDR3 sequence reads: CAWSEVPAAEAFF. The CDR3 nucleotides read TGTGCCTGGAGCGAAGTCCCGGCAGCTGAAGCTTTCTTT.

The chain couples TRBV5-6 to TRBJ2-7, with 9 positions matching TRBD1. V was clipped by 2 bases and J by 2 bases; unmatched bases: 2. This CDR3 has 14 residues. The V gene's germline CDR1 is SGHDT and CDR2 YYEEEE. The CDR3 region is CASSFDRGTYEQYF. The CDR3 nucleotides are TGTGCCAGCAGCTTCGACAGGGGGACCTACGAGCAGTACTTC.

The chain couples TRBV5-6 to TRBJ1-2; D unclear. This CDR3 has 12 residues. Germline CDR1 reads SGHDT; CDR2 reads YYEEEE. Trimming pared 0 bases from V and 8 bases from J, leaving 8 bases between. The CDR3 nucleotides read TGTGCCAGCAGCTTGGAAGCTTGGGGCTACACCTTC. Translation: CASSLEAWGYTF.

The chain uses TRBV7-2 and TRBJ1-2; D not certain. The CDR3 length is 12 residues. Trimming shortened V by 1 base and J by 8 bases, and 8 bases separated the two germline ends. CDR1 and CDR2 (germline): SGHTA, FQGNSA. As DNA, the CDR3 is TGTGCCAGCAGCTTAGTACGAACAGGCTACACCTTC. Its protein is CASSLVRTGYTF.

The chain combines TRBV29-1 with TRBJ1-1; a weak D match, TRBD1 (6 bases). The CDR3 runs to 11 residues. CDR1 and CDR2 from the germline V gene are SQVTM and ANQGSEA. The V end was cut by 7 bases, the J end by 5 bases, with 11 bases between. CDR3 in amino acids: CSGKGGTEAFF. In nucleotides, the CDR3 is TGCAGCGGGAAGGGGGGAACTGAAGCTTTCTTT.

V and J are TRBV30 and TRBJ1-1; D uncertain. The CDR3 totals 15 residues. Trimming stripped 0 bases from V and 0 bases from J, with 11 bases between. Germline-derived CDR1 and CDR2 are GTSNPN and SVGIG (reference sequence). This CDR3 is CAWSVMDGLNTEAFF. DNA for the CDR3: TGTGCCTGGAGTGTTATGGACGGCTTGAACACTGAAGCTTTCTTT.

The chain combines TRBV14 with TRBJ2-7, with D uncertain. In germline, CDR1 is SGHDN, CDR2 FVKESK. V gave up 4 bases and J gave up 5 bases, with 12 bases separating them. This CDR3 comprises 13 residues. As DNA, the CDR3 is TGTGCCAGCAGCCTGCGATTGATCCACGAGCAGTACTTC. Encoded protein: CASSLRLIHEQYF.

The chain uses TRBV30 and TRBJ2-2, with a tentative D call TRBD2 (5 bases). CDR3 length: 14 amino acids. Germline-derived CDR1 and CDR2 are GTSNPN and SVGIG (reference sequence). V was pared by 0 bases and J by 3 bases, with 8 bases between. DNA for the CDR3: TGTGCCTGGAGTGTAGCCGGGGACACCGGGGAGCTGTTTTTT. It codes for CAWSVAGDTGELFF.

This clone was seen a single time. The rearrangement joins TRBV7-9 to TRBJ2-5, with TRBD1 matching over 8 bases. V lost 1 base to trimming and J lost 0 bases; unmatched junction nucleotides: 1. This CDR3 is 15 amino acids long. Germline CDR1 is SEHNR and CDR2 is FQNEAQ (reference sequence). The CDR3 is CASSLVDRDQETQYF. CDR3 bases: TGTGCCAGCAGCTTAGTGGACAGGGACCAAGAGACCCAGTACTTC. Complete variable domain (other parts from reference TRBV7-9 and TRBJ2-5): DTGVSQNPRHKITKRGQNVTFRCDPISEHNRLYWYRQTLGQGPEFLTYFQNEAQLEKSRLLSDRFSAERPKGSFSTLEIQRTEQGDSAMYLCASSLVDRDQETQYFGPGTRLLVL.

The chain has TRBV9 and TRBJ1-1; 7 nucleotides align to TRBD1. V shed 5 bases and J 3 bases; nucleotides not matched to a gene: 4. The CDR3 has 13 amino acids. Germline V gene lookup returns CDR1 SGDLS and CDR2 YYNGEE. CDR3 sequence (DNA): TGTGCCAGCAGTGCGGGACAGTACACTGAAGCTTTCTTT. Encoded protein: CASSAGQYTEAFF.

The chain joins TRBV7-9 to TRBJ2-1, with D possibly TRBD1 on 6 matching bases. Trimming left V 5 bases short and J 7 bases short, with 15 bases between. Germline V gives CDR1 SEHNR, CDR2 FQNEAQ (reference sequence). This CDR3 region has 14 residues. CDR3 amino acids: CASSAGTWSNEQFF. The CDR3 DNA reads as TGTGCCAGCAGCGCTGGGACATGGTCTAATGAGCAGTTCTTC.

This chain uses TRBV6-5 with TRBJ2-7, with TRBD1 identical over 9 bases. Germline-derived CDR1 and CDR2 are MNHEY and SVGAGI. The CDR3 spans 13 residues. CDR3 DNA: TGTGCCAGCAGTTATGGGGACAGGGCCATCCTGGACGTC. The encoded protein is CASSYGDRAILDV.

This clone has more than one count but fewer than ten. This sequence joins TRBV6-5 and TRBJ2-2, with D possibly TRBD1 on 5 matching bases. From germline, CDR1 is MNHEY and CDR2 SVGAGI. This CDR3 comprises 14 residues. V was trimmed by 4 bases and J by 4 bases, leaving 10 bases between them. This CDR3 is CASSLGQSTGELFF. The CDR3, as DNA: TGTGCCAGCAGTTTAGGACAATCCACCGGGGAGCTGTTTTTT.

In its sample, this clone was seen a few times. The CDR3: CASSFVENYEQYF. The CDR3 region has the DNA TGTGCCAGCAGCTTTGTAGAGAACTACGAGCAGTACTTC. The rearrangement uses TRBV7-9 and TRBJ2-7; D is undetermined. This CDR3 is 13 amino acids long. Per germline, CDR1 SEHNR and CDR2 FQNEAQ (reference sequence). Trimming cost V 3 bases and J 3 bases, with 9 bases left between them.

The rearrangement links TRBV11-2 to TRBJ2-5, with D possibly matching TRBD2 (6 bases). Germline CDR1 reads SGHAT; CDR2 reads FQNNGV. This CDR3 spans 13 amino acids. Trimming removed 7 bases at V and 4 bases at J, with 13 bases between. The CDR3 nucleotides read TGTGCCAGCACCCCGTCCGGGGGAGAGACCCAGTACTTC. Protein product: CASTPSGGETQYF.

The chain combines TRBV6-5 with TRBJ1-3; no definite D call. With 6 bases removed from V and 0 bases from J, the gap between germline ends came to 12 bases. This CDR3 is built from 15 residues. The germline V gene encodes CDR1 MNHEY and CDR2 SVGAGI. CDR3 DNA: TGTGCCAGCAGCCGCGGTCCGAGCTCTGGAAACACCATATATTTT. The encoded protein is CASSRGPSSGNTIYF.

This clone was counted a single time. The rearrangement links TRBV19 to TRBJ2-5; perhaps TRBD1 as D (6 bases). The CDR3 is 14 amino acids. The germline gives CDR1 LNHDA, CDR2 SQIVND (reference sequence). With 5 bases removed from V and 1 base from J, the gap between germline ends came to 11 bases. CDR3 protein: CASSARDIQETQYF. CDR3 nucleotide sequence: TGTGCCAGTAGTGCCCGGGACATCCAAGAGACCCAGTACTTC.

This clone was recorded a few times. The V gene is TRBV15, the J gene TRBJ2-3, with 9 bases lining up with TRBD1. CDR1 and CDR2 (germline): LNHNV, YYDKDF (reference sequence). With 3 bases clipped from V and 6 bases from J, the junction kept 7 bases outside the gene matches. CDR3 length equals 15 residues. The CDR3 bases are TGTGCCACCAGCAGTTCGGGGACAGGGTCCGATACGCAGTATTTT. This gives the protein CATSSSGTGSDTQYF. The variable domain in full, with the rest retrieved from reference TRBV15 and TRBJ2-3, is DAMVIQNPRYQVTQFGKPVTLSCSQTLNHNVMYWYQQKSSQAPKLLFHYYDKDFNNEADTPDNFQSRRPNTSFCFLDIRSPGLGDTAMYLCATSSSGTGSDTQYFGPGTRLTVL.

V usage is TRBV27 and J usage is TRBJ1-1; no reliable D call. From germline, CDR1 is MNHEY and CDR2 SMNVEV (reference sequence). The CDR3 runs to 14 residues. V shed 7 bases and J shed 1 base, with 13 bases lying between them. The CDR3 region has the DNA TGTGCCAGCACTATATCCGGGTCGAACACTGAAGCTTTCTTT. Residues: CASTISGSNTEAFF.

The chain recombines TRBV5-6 with TRBJ1-5, with D unresolved. Germline CDR1 is SGHDT and CDR2 is YYEEEE. Trimming took 4 bases from V and 2 from J, leaving 13 bases between them. There are 15 residues in the CDR3. This CDR3 reads CASSPWMEGNQPQHF. The CDR3 DNA reads TGTGCCAGCAGCCCTTGGATGGAGGGCAATCAGCCCCAGCATTTT.

This chain links TRBV6-5 with TRBJ2-1; 9 positions agree with TRBD2. Trimming cost V 6 bases and J 4 bases; bases outside gene matches: 4. CDR1 MNHEY and CDR2 SVGAGI come from the germline V gene. The CDR3 consists of 14 residues. CDR3: CASSIAGVYNEQFF. Written as DNA, the CDR3 is TGTGCCAGCAGCATAGCGGGGGTTTACAATGAGCAGTTCTTC.